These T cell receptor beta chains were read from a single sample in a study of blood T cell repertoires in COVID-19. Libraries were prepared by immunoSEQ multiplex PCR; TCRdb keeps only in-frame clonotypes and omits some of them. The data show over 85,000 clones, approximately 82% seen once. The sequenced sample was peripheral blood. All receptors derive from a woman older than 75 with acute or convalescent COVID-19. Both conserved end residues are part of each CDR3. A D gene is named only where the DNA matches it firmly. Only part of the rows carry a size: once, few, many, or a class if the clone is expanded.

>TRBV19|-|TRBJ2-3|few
CASRGLSDTQYF
TGTGCCAGTAGGGGACTCTCAGATACGCAGTATTTT
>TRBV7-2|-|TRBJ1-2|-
CASSLMRYGYTF
TGTGCCAGCAGCTTAATGCGCTATGGCTACACCTTC
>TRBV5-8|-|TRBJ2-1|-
CASTQGLYYNEQFF
TGTGCCAGCACACAAGGACTGTACTACAATGAGCAGTTCTTC
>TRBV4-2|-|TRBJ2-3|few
CASSPSPTADTQYF
TGTGCCAGCAGCCCCTCTCCGACTGCAGATACGCAGTATTTT
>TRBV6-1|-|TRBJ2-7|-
CASRDQGSVDEQYF
TGTGCCAGCAGGGATCAGGGTAGTGTGGACGAGCAGTACTTC
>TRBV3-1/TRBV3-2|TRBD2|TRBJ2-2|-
CASSRLAGGNTGELFF
TGTGCCAGCAGTCGACTAGCGGGGGGGAACACCGGGGAGCTGTTTTTT
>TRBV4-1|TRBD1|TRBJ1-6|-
CASSQVQSWTGISPLHF
TGCGCCAGCAGCCAAGTTCAATCCTGGACAGGGATCTCACCCCTCCACTTT
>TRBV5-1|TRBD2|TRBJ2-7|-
CASSLGLAGGLLFYEQYF
TGCGCCAGCAGCTTGGGACTAGCGGGAGGGCTTCTTTTCTACGAGCAGTACTTC
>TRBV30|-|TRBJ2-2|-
CAWGYSGIGELFF
TGTGCCTGGGGATACTCAGGGATCGGGGAGCTGTTTTTT
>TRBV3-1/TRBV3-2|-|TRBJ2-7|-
CASSQGPNTAYEQYF
TGTGCCAGCAGCCAAGGCCCAAACACAGCCTACGAGCAGTACTTC
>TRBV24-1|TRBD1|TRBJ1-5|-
CATSDSFDRGRTQHF
TGTGCCACCAGTGATTCATTTGACAGGGGCCGGACCCAGCATTTT
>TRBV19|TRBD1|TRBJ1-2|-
CASSMTGLWSGYTF
TGTGCCAGTAGTATGACAGGGTTATGGAGCGGCTACACCTTC
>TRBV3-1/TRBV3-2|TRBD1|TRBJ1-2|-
CASSARGATGTNYGYTF
TGTGCCAGCAGCGCGAGGGGAGCGACAGGGACTAACTATGGCTACACCTTC
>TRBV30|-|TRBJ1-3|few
CAWMVGSGNTIYF
TGTGCCTGGATGGTGGGCTCCGGAAACACCATATATTTT
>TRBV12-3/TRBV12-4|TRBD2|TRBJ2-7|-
CASSLTSAYEQYF
TGTGCCAGCAGTTTGACTAGCGCCTACGAGCAGTACTTC
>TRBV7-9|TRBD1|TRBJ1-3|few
CASSWLDRDSGNTIYF
TGTGCCAGCAGCTGGCTGGACAGGGACTCTGGAAACACCATATATTTT
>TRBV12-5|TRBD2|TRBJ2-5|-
CASGLGTSGQETQYF
TGTGCTAGTGGTTTAGGGACTAGCGGACAAGAGACCCAGTACTTC
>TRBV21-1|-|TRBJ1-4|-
CASSKRPGGDREKLFF
TGTGCCAGCAGCAAGCGCCCCGGGGGTGATCGTGAAAAACTGTTTTTT
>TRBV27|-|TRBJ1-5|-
CASRTQGNGNQPQHF
TGTGCCAGCAGAACACAGGGCAATGGCAATCAGCCCCAGCATTTT
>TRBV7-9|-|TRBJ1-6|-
CASSLGREGYHSPLHF
TGTGCCAGCAGCTTAGGAAGGGAGGGATATCATTCACCCCTCCACTTT